This is a list of T cell receptor beta chains from one sample in a study of blood T cell repertoires in COVID-19. The method was immunoSEQ multiplex PCR; TCRdb's version includes in-frame clones alone and lacks a portion of them. The profile shows 110,000 or so clones, about two thirds of them singletons. Sample: peripheral blood. The receptors derive from a woman aged 40 to 50 with acute or convalescent COVID-19. Both conserved end residues are part of each CDR3. D genes are given only for firm matches. Size tells how often a clone was seen (once, few, many) or the class of an expanded clone, and some rows leave it out.

D: TRBD2; J: TRBJ2-3; size: NA; V: TRBV5-1; length: 16; DNA: TGCGCCAGCAGCCTCGGACTAGCGGGGGACACAGATACGCAGTATTTT; CDR3: CASSLGLAGDTDTQYF
D: NA; J: TRBJ1-2; size: few; V: TRBV11-2; length: 14; DNA: TGTGCCAGCAGCCGACAAGACGGTTGGAATGGCTACACCTTC; CDR3: CASSRQDGWNGYTF
D: NA; J: TRBJ1-6; size: few; V: TRBV7-2; length: 15; DNA: TGTGCCAGCAGCTCGCAACAGGCCAGGGATTCACCCCTCCACTTT; CDR3: CASSSQQARDSPLHF
D: NA; J: TRBJ1-2; size: NA; V: TRBV19; length: 12; DNA: TGTGCCAGTACCAGAGGGGAGGATGGCTACACCTTC; CDR3: CASTRGEDGYTF
D: TRBD1; J: TRBJ1-4; size: few; V: TRBV5-1; length: 15; DNA: TGCGCCAGCAGCGAGGGGACAGGGAGGTTCGAAAAACTGTTTTTT; CDR3: CASSEGTGRFEKLFF
D: NA; J: TRBJ2-3; size: NA; V: TRBV7-9; length: 14; DNA: TGTGCCAGCAGCTTGCTCCTGCGTCCAGATACGCAGTATTTT; CDR3: CASSLLLRPDTQYF
D: NA; J: TRBJ1-1; size: NA; V: TRBV5-4; length: 14; DNA: TGTGCCAGCAGCCGGGAGGGCATGAACACTGAAGCTTTCTTT; CDR3: CASSREGMNTEAFF
D: NA; J: TRBJ2-7; size: NA; V: TRBV5-1; length: 13; DNA: TGCGCCAGCAGCTTGGACACACCCTACGAGCAGTACTTC; CDR3: CASSLDTPYEQYF
D: TRBD2; J: TRBJ2-5; size: NA; V: TRBV11-3; length: 15; DNA: TGTGCCAGCAGCCGCGGGGGAGCAGGGAAAGAGACCCAGTACTTC; CDR3: CASSRGGAGKETQYF
D: TRBD1; J: TRBJ1-2; size: NA; V: TRBV5-5; length: 14; DNA: TGTGCCAGCAGCTGGACAGGGGCCGGGGATGGCTACACCTTC; CDR3: CASSWTGAGDGYTF
D: TRBD1; J: TRBJ1-2; size: NA; V: TRBV19; length: 13; DNA: TGTGCCAGTAGCCCCATTCAGGGGGCTGGCTACACCTTC; CDR3: CASSPIQGAGYTF
D: TRBD1; J: TRBJ2-7; size: NA; V: TRBV15; length: 19; DNA: TGTGCCACCAGCAGAGATTTCCGGACAGGGAGAAATGTTAACTACGAGCAGTACTTC; CDR3: CATSRDFRTGRNVNYEQYF
D: NA; J: TRBJ2-7; size: NA; V: TRBV19; length: 12; DNA: TGTGCCAGTAGTCCTAGCTCCTACGAGCAGTACTTC; CDR3: CASSPSSYEQYF
D: NA; J: TRBJ2-3; size: NA; V: TRBV27; length: 15; DNA: TGTGCCAGCAGCCCCTTTGCGGATCGCACAGATACGCAGTATTTT; CDR3: CASSPFADRTDTQYF
D: TRBD1; J: TRBJ2-7; size: NA; V: TRBV3-1/TRBV3-2; length: 15; DNA: TGTGCCAGCAGCCAACCGGGACAGCAACGAGTCGAGCAGTACTTC; CDR3: CASSQPGQQRVEQYF
D: NA; J: TRBJ1-5; size: few; V: TRBV4-1; length: 14; DNA: TGCGCCAGCAGCCAATGGACAGTGAATCAGCCCCAGCATTTT; CDR3: CASSQWTVNQPQHF
D: NA; J: TRBJ2-2; size: NA; V: TRBV11-2; length: 15; DNA: TGTGCCAGCATCTCTATTCGCGGCTGGCCCGGGGAGCTGTTTTTT; CDR3: CASISIRGWPGELFF
D: NA; J: TRBJ1-5; size: NA; V: TRBV6-2/TRBV6-3; length: 14; DNA: TGTGCCAGCAGTTACGTAGGGACAAATCAGCCCCAGCATTTT; CDR3: CASSYVGTNQPQHF
D: NA; J: TRBJ1-6; size: NA; V: TRBV5-5; length: 13; DNA: TGTGCCAGCAGGCAAGAACAAAATTCACCCCTCCACTTT; CDR3: CASRQEQNSPLHF
D: NA; J: TRBJ2-5; size: NA; V: TRBV18; length: 14; DNA: TGTGCCAGCTCACCACCGGAGAGGTCCGAGACCCAGTACTTC; CDR3: CASSPPERSETQYF
D: NA; J: TRBJ1-1; size: NA; V: TRBV7-2; length: 14; DNA: TGTGCCAGCAGCTTGGCGACAGGAGGCACTGAAGCTTTCTTT; CDR3: CASSLATGGTEAFF
D: NA; J: TRBJ2-6; size: once; V: TRBV6-5; length: 15; DNA: TGTGCCAGCAGTCCTATAAGCTCTGGGGCCAACGTCCTGACTTTC; CDR3: CASSPISSGANVLTF
D: NA; J: TRBJ1-1; size: NA; V: TRBV5-1; length: 14; DNA: TGCGCCAGCAGCCAAGGGACATCTAACACTGAAGCTTTCTTT; CDR3: CASSQGTSNTEAFF
D: NA; J: TRBJ2-1; size: NA; V: TRBV4-1; length: 13; DNA: TGCGCCAGCAGCCAAGTGGGGGCGTATGAGCAGTTCTTC; CDR3: CASSQVGAYEQFF
D: NA; J: TRBJ2-2; size: NA; V: TRBV27; length: 14; DNA: TGTGCCGCTCGGTCAAAGACGAACACCGGGGAGCTGTTTTTT; CDR3: CAARSKTNTGELFF
D: NA; J: TRBJ2-1; size: NA; V: TRBV19; length: 15; DNA: TGTGCCAGTAGTATCGTTTTGGACCCGGGGAATGAGCAGTTCTTC; CDR3: CASSIVLDPGNEQFF
D: NA; J: TRBJ2-3; size: NA; V: TRBV5-4; length: 15; DNA: TGTGCCAGCAGCTTGGGGCCCGTTATCCCAGATACGCAGTATTTT; CDR3: CASSLGPVIPDTQYF
D: TRBD1; J: TRBJ1-2; size: NA; V: TRBV19; length: 13; DNA: TGTGCCAGTAGTCCCGGGACAGAGGATGGCTACACCTTC; CDR3: CASSPGTEDGYTF
D: NA; J: TRBJ1-1; size: NA; V: TRBV5-1; length: 14; DNA: TGCGCCAGCAGCGGGGGACAATCCAACACTGAAGCTTTCTTT; CDR3: CASSGGQSNTEAFF
D: NA; J: TRBJ2-3; size: NA; V: TRBV9; length: 15; DNA: TGTGCCAGCAGCGTAGCTGGGGACAACACAGATACGCAGTATTTT; CDR3: CASSVAGDNTDTQYF
D: NA; J: TRBJ1-1; size: once; V: TRBV7-3; length: 15; DNA: TGTGCCAGCAGCCCCCCCCCTTTGCAACGCGGTGAAGCTTTCTTT; CDR3: CASSPPPLQRGEAFF
D: TRBD2; J: TRBJ2-1; size: few; V: TRBV30; length: 21; DNA: TGTGCCTGCCCCCCTCATCCGGGACTAGCGGGGGGGCAACAAGTCCACAATGAGCAGTTCTTC; CDR3: CACPPHPGLAGGQQVHNEQFF
D: NA; J: TRBJ2-5; size: NA; V: TRBV18; length: 13; DNA: TGTGCCAGCTCCCTGGCACCAAAAGAGACCCAGTACTTC; CDR3: CASSLAPKETQYF
D: TRBD1; J: TRBJ2-3; size: NA; V: TRBV27; length: 16; DNA: TGTGCCAGCAGGGGGACAGGGGATTGGGAAACAGATACGCAGTATTTT; CDR3: CASRGTGDWETDTQYF
D: NA; J: TRBJ1-5; size: many; V: TRBV7-2; length: 16; DNA: TGTGCCAGCAGCTTAAACCCGGCAGGGTTAGGTCAGCCCCAGCATTTT; CDR3: CASSLNPAGLGQPQHF
D: TRBD1; J: TRBJ2-7; size: NA; V: TRBV24-1; length: 15; DNA: TGTGCCACCAGTGAGAGCGGGACAGGGGGCTACGAGCAGTACTTC; CDR3: CATSESGTGGYEQYF
D: NA; J: TRBJ2-7; size: NA; V: TRBV7-2; length: 15; DNA: TGTGCCAGCAGCTTACAGGGCCCCGGTGGCTACGAGCAGTACTTC; CDR3: CASSLQGPGGYEQYF
D: TRBD1; J: TRBJ2-4; size: NA; V: TRBV5-8; length: 14; DNA: TGTGCCAGCAGCCGGACAGGGGATAGGAACATTCAGTACTTC; CDR3: CASSRTGDRNIQYF
D: TRBD2; J: TRBJ2-5; size: NA; V: TRBV5-4; length: 17; DNA: TGTGCCAGCAGCTCCCAGGTTCGGGGGGTTCTTGGGGAGACCCAGTACTTC; CDR3: CASSSQVRGVLGETQYF
D: NA; J: TRBJ1-1; size: NA; V: TRBV11-1; length: 13; DNA: TGTGCCAGCAGCCCGGACCCAGGGTCTGAAGCTTTCTTT; CDR3: CASSPDPGSEAFF
D: NA; J: TRBJ2-1; size: NA; V: TRBV3-1/TRBV3-2; length: 13; DNA: TGTGCCAGCAGCCAAGATTTAAACAATGAGCAGTTCTTC; CDR3: CASSQDLNNEQFF
D: NA; J: TRBJ1-5; size: NA; V: TRBV7-5; length: 18; DNA: TGTGTCAGAAGCCGGTTTAATACAGGGTCGAGGGAACATCAGCCCCAGCATTTT; CDR3: CVRSRFNTGSREHQPQHF
D: NA; J: TRBJ1-2; size: once; V: TRBV7-9; length: 13; DNA: TGTGCCAGCAGCCCCCGTGACTGGTATGGCTACACCTTC; CDR3: CASSPRDWYGYTF
D: NA; J: TRBJ1-2; size: NA; V: TRBV7-2; length: 13; DNA: TGTGCCAGCAGCCCCACAGGGCTAGGGGGCTACACCTTC; CDR3: CASSPTGLGGYTF
D: NA; J: TRBJ2-1; size: NA; V: TRBV7-2; length: 16; DNA: TGTGCCAGCAGCTTAGTTCGGGCAGGGGTCCCCAATGAGCAGTTCTTC; CDR3: CASSLVRAGVPNEQFF
D: NA; J: TRBJ1-3; size: few; V: TRBV5-5; length: 14; DNA: TGTGCCAGCAGCTTCACCAGCTCTGGAAACACCATATATTTT; CDR3: CASSFTSSGNTIYF
D: NA; J: TRBJ2-5; size: NA; V: TRBV5-1; length: 15; DNA: TGCGCCAGCAGCCCTTCTGCGGGGTACCAAGAGACCCAGTACTTC; CDR3: CASSPSAGYQETQYF
D: NA; J: TRBJ1-1; size: once; V: TRBV21-1; length: 15; DNA: TGTGCCAGCAGCCACCGGGACAGGGGGGACACTGAAGCTTTCTTT; CDR3: CASSHRDRGDTEAFF
D: NA; J: TRBJ2-7; size: NA; V: TRBV7-2; length: 12; DNA: TGTGCCAGCAGCTTAGGAGGACAACGGCAGTACTTC; CDR3: CASSLGGQRQYF
D: NA; J: TRBJ2-3; size: NA; V: TRBV1; length: 16; DNA: TGCACCAGCAGCCGTAAGGGGACAGGGAGGGAGGATACGCAGTATTTT; CDR3: CTSSRKGTGREDTQYF
D: TRBD2; J: TRBJ2-3; size: many; V: TRBV19; length: 16; DNA: TGTGCCAGTAGTACACCTACCATAGCGGGGGGACATACGCAGTATTTT; CDR3: CASSTPTIAGGHTQYF
D: NA; J: TRBJ2-1; size: NA; V: TRBV15; length: 16; DNA: TGTGCCACCAGCGTAGATGTTATGAGCTCCTACAATGAGCAGTTCTTC; CDR3: CATSVDVMSSYNEQFF
D: TRBD2; J: TRBJ2-3; size: NA; V: TRBV7-2; length: 15; DNA: TGTGCCAGCAGCCAGCGGGGGCAGAGCACAGATACGCAGTATTTT; CDR3: CASSQRGQSTDTQYF
D: NA; J: TRBJ1-4; size: NA; V: TRBV1; length: 19; DNA: TGCACCAGCAGCCAAGAGACAGGGGGCCAGACTTCAACTAATGAAAAACTGTTTTTT; CDR3: CTSSQETGGQTSTNEKLFF
D: TRBD1; J: TRBJ1-2; size: NA; V: TRBV28; length: 15; DNA: TGTGCCAGCAGTTTTAACGACAGGGTATACTATGGCTACACCTTC; CDR3: CASSFNDRVYYGYTF
D: TRBD1; J: TRBJ1-1; size: NA; V: TRBV15; length: 15; DNA: TGTGCCACCAGCAGGAAGGGACAGGGGGGGACTGAAGCTTTCTTT; CDR3: CATSRKGQGGTEAFF
D: TRBD1; J: TRBJ1-5; size: NA; V: TRBV19; length: 13; DNA: TGTGCCAGTAGCGGACAGGGAGATCAGCCCCAGCATTTT; CDR3: CASSGQGDQPQHF
D: NA; J: TRBJ2-1; size: few; V: TRBV5-1; length: 17; DNA: TGCGCCAGCAGCCTGGACCAGGCTCGCAGCTCCTACAATGAGCAGTTCTTC; CDR3: CASSLDQARSSYNEQFF
D: NA; J: TRBJ1-1; size: NA; V: TRBV5-5; length: 14; DNA: TGTGCCAGCAGTTTACCGACAGGTGGCACTGAAGCTTTCTTT; CDR3: CASSLPTGGTEAFF
D: NA; J: TRBJ1-2; size: NA; V: TRBV6-5; length: 12; DNA: TGTGCCAGCACCCACGGGGTGCTTGGCTACACCTTC; CDR3: CASTHGVLGYTF